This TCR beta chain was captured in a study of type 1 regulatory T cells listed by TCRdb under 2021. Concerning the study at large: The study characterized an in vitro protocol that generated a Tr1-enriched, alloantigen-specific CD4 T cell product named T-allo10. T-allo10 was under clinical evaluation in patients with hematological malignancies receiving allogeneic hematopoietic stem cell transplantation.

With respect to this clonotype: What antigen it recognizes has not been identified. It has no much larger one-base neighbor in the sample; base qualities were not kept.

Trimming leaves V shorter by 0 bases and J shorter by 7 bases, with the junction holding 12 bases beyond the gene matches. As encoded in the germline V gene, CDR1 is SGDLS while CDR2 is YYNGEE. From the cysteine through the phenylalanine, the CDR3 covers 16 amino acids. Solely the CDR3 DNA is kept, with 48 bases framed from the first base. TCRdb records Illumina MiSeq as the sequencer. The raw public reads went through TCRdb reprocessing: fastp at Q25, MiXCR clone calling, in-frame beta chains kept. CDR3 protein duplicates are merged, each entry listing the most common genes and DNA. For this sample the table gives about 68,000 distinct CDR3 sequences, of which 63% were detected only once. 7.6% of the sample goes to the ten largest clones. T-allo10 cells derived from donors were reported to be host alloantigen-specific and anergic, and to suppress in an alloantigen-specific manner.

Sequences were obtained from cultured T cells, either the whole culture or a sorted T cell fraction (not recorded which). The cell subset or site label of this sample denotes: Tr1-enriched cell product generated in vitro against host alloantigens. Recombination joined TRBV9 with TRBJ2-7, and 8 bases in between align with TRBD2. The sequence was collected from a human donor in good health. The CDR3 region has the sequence CASSVGFGLAGGEQYF. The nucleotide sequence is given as TGTGCCAGCAGCGTAGGTTTCGGGCTAGCGGGTGGGGAGCAGTACTTC. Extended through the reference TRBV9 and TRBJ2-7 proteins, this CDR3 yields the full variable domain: DSGVTQTPKHLITATGQRVTLRCSPRSGDLSVYWYQQSLDQGLQFLIQYYNGEERAKGNILERFSAQQFPDLHSELNLSSLELGDSALYFCASSVGFGLAGGEQYFGPGTRLTVT.